This TCR beta chain derives from a study of T cell responses to AZD1222 COVID-19 vaccine. Whole-study results and caveats: The sample set comprised mostly white British donors with more females, and clonal diversity was possibly underestimated. Reportedly, nearly half of unique spike TCRs recognized epitopes outside B.1.351/B.1.1.7 mutations.

The protocol was immunoSEQ multiplex PCR, while the TCRdb copy is restricted to in-frame clones and leaves out a portion. The sample records approximately 200,000 clones, about 94% being singletons. As concerns this clone: Its antigen is not known.

Deletions cut 10 bases from V and 2 bases from J, with 13 bases between. The CDR3 sequence is 13 residues long. This chain connects TRBV23-1 to TRBJ2-3; D gene unclear. TRBV23-1 is assigned to the ORF class and has an uncertain function. The receptor was derived from an adult in good health. The sample in question was peripheral blood, obtained on day 0 of AZD1222 vaccination. The CDR3, as DNA: TGCGCCATCAAAGGAAGGGCCACAGATACGCAGTATTTT. This gives the protein CAIKGRATDTQYF.